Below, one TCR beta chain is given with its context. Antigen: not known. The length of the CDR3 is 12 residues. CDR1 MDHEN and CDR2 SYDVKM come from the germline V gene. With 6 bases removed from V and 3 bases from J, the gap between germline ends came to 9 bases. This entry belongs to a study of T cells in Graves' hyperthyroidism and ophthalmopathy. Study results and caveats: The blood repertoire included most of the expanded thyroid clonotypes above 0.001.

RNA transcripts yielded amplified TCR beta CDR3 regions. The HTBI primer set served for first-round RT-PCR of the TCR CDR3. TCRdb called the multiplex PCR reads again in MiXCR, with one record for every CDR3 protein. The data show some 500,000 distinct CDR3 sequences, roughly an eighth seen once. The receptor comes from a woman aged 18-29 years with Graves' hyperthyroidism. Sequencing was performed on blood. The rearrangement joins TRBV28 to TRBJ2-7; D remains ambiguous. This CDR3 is CASRLSGYEQYF. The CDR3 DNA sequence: TGTGCCAGCAGACTGTCCGGCTACGAGCAGTACTTC.